These 29 T cell receptor beta chains share one sample of origin, sequenced in a study of blood T cell repertoires in COVID-19. TCRdb's table, derived via immunoSEQ multiplex PCR, lists solely in-frame clones and lacks some. The data hold approximately 82,000 clones, with 75% to 90% observed a single time. Sequenced material: peripheral blood. The receptors were sampled from a man between 65 and 85 years old with active or convalescent COVID-19.

The V and J genes are TRBV6-5 and TRBJ1-1; 7 bases are shared with TRBD1. This CDR3 region has 15 residues. The V segment lost 7 bases and the J segment 5 bases; nucleotides outside the gene matches: 13. Germline-derived CDR1 and CDR2 are MNHEY and SVGAGI. This CDR3 reads CASTGGQSVTTEAFF. In nucleotides, the CDR3 is TGTGCCAGCACTGGGGGACAGAGCGTGACGACTGAAGCTTTCTTT.

The chain links TRBV16 to TRBJ2-7, with 8 bases fitting TRBD1. V shed 4 bases and J 2 bases; nucleotides not matched to a gene: 4. The CDR3 is made up of 14 amino acids. Germline CDR1 KGHSY, CDR2 FQNENV. CDR3 amino acids: CASSPRQGTYEQYF. The CDR3, as DNA: TGTGCCAGCAGCCCCCGACAGGGGACCTACGAGCAGTACTTC.

The rearrangement joins TRBV30 to TRBJ1-2; D is unclear. V shed 5 bases and J shed 0 bases, with 4 bases lying between them. The CDR3 consists of 11 residues. Germline V gene lookup returns CDR1 GTSNPN and CDR2 SVGIG (reference sequence). The CDR3 DNA reads TGTGCCTGGTCAGCTAACTATGGCTACACCTTC. Encoded protein: CAWSANYGYTF.

CDR3 region: CSVALALTDTQYF. The CDR3 DNA sequence: TGCAGCGTTGCTTTAGCTCTCACAGATACGCAGTATTTT. The V call is TRBV29-1, the J call TRBJ2-3; D call uncertain. This CDR3 has 13 residues. Germline CDR1 and CDR2: SQVTM and ANQGSEA. V was shortened by 4 bases and J by 2 bases, with 10 bases between the two germline ends.

The V gene is TRBV12-2, the J gene TRBJ2-7; TRBD2, the table's D call, was not compared with the DNA. TRBV12-2 is labeled a pseudogene. The CDR3 is 16 residues long. The CDR3 is CASRSHSGEGSYEQYF. CDR3 DNA sequence: TGTGCAAGTCGCTCACATAGCGGGGAGGGCTCCTACGAGCAGTACTTC.

This clone was detected only once. J is TRBJ2-5 and V is TRBV9; TRBD1 aligns across 7 bases. J lost 2 bases, V lost 0 bases, and 7 bases had no gene match. Germline CDR1 is SGDLS and CDR2 is YYNGEE. The length of the CDR3 is 16 residues. The CDR3 loop is CASSVATGVLQETQYF. The CDR3 bases are TGTGCCAGCAGCGTAGCTACAGGGGTGTTACAAGAGACCCAGTACTTC.

This chain joins TRBV10-3 and TRBJ1-2; a weak D match, TRBD1 (5 bases). The V gene lost 10 bases and the J gene lost 8 bases, with 23 bases spanning the gap. Germline V gives CDR1 ENHRY, CDR2 SYGVKD. The CDR3 covers 14 residues. CDR3 sequence reads: CATKSGGEVRGYTF. The CDR3 DNA reads as TGTGCCACCAAAAGTGGGGGGGAGGTACGAGGCTACACCTTC.

The rearrangement joins TRBV27 to TRBJ2-5, with 8 nucleotides matching TRBD2. The CDR3 runs to 14 residues. Trimming took 6 bases from V and 2 from J; bases not matched to a gene: 5. Germline CDR1 is MNHEY and CDR2 is SMNVEV (reference sequence). The CDR3 DNA reads TGTGCCAGCAGCCGACGGGGGGGGCAAGAGACCCAGTACTTC. Protein product: CASSRRGGQETQYF.

This chain links TRBV5-1 with TRBJ2-1, with 9 bases that match TRBD1. The CDR3 consists of 15 residues. In germline, CDR1 is SGHRS, CDR2 YFSETQ. With 4 bases clipped from V and 2 bases from J, the junction kept 4 bases outside the gene matches. CDR3 region: CASSRGQGPYNEQFF. Here the CDR3 DNA reads TGCGCCAGCAGCCGGGGACAGGGACCCTACAATGAGCAGTTCTTC.

V is TRBV5-1 and J is TRBJ2-1; TRBD2 is a possible D gene (5 bases). V was clipped by 4 bases and J by 9 bases, with 20 bases between them. The CDR3 has 15 residues. Per the germline V gene, CDR1 is SGHRS and CDR2 is YFSETQ. This CDR3 reads CASSTTTIFASEQFF. CDR3 nucleotides: TGCGCCAGCAGCACTACGACTATCTTTGCCTCTGAGCAGTTCTTC.

In its sample, this clone was seen once. V usage is TRBV28 and J usage is TRBJ1-1, with a weak D call TRBD1 (5 bases). Per germline, CDR1 MDHEN and CDR2 SYDVKM. The CDR3 runs 13 residues. Deletions cut 8 bases from V and 6 bases from J, with 16 bases between. This chain's CDR3 is CASCGRVKSEAFF. The CDR3 nucleotides are TGTGCCAGCTGTGGCAGGGTGAAGTCTGAAGCTTTCTTT.

V is TRBV5-1 and J is TRBJ1-1; D is undetermined. Trimming shortened V by 2 bases and J by 1 base, and 6 bases separated the two germline ends. The CDR3 runs to 13 residues. Germline CDR1 reads SGHRS; CDR2 reads YFSETQ. The CDR3 DNA is TGCGCCAGCAGCTTTACCGGGAACACTGAAGCTTTCTTT. It encodes CASSFTGNTEAFF.

V and J are TRBV9 and TRBJ2-3, with no clear D. Trimming stripped 3 bases from V and 4 bases from J, with 9 bases between. Germline-derived CDR1 and CDR2 are SGDLS and YYNGEE. The CDR3 extends over 13 amino acids. CDR3 protein: CASSASTADTQYF. In DNA, the CDR3 is TGTGCCAGCAGCGCCAGTACAGCAGATACGCAGTATTTT.

This chain uses TRBV19 with TRBJ1-3; D not resolved. Trimming took off 5 bases at V and 0 bases at J, with 8 bases between the two ends. The germline gives CDR1 LNHDA, CDR2 SQIVND (reference sequence). The CDR3 length is 14 residues. CDR3 region: CASSRSLSGNTIYF. CDR3 nucleotides: TGTGCCAGTAGTCGTAGTCTCTCTGGAAACACCATATATTTT.

V usage is TRBV30 and J usage is TRBJ1-3; the D is unclear. CDR1 and CDR2 from the germline V gene are GTSNPN and SVGIG (reference sequence). The CDR3 runs to 15 residues. Trimming shortened V by 2 bases and J by 2 bases, and 13 bases separated the two germline ends. This chain's CDR3 is CAWSPPGRPGNTIYF. The CDR3 DNA sequence: TGTGCCTGGAGTCCCCCTGGGCGTCCTGGAAACACCATATATTTT. Variable domain in full (rest from reference TRBV30 and TRBJ1-3): SQTIHQWPATLVQPVGSPLSLECTVEGTSNPNLYWYRQAAGRGLQLLFYSVGIGQISSEVPQNLSASRPQDRQFILSSKKLLLSDSGFYLCAWSPPGRPGNTIYFGEGSWLTVV.

This rearrangement joins TRBV5-1 to TRBJ1-6, with 9 bases aligning to TRBD1. The CDR3 consists of 15 residues. The germline V gene encodes CDR1 SGHRS and CDR2 YFSETQ. Losses at the gene ends were 4 bases for V and 9 bases for J; bases not matched to a gene: 8. The CDR3 DNA reads TGCGCCAGCAGCGCGAGTACGGACAGGGGTTCACCCCTCCACTTT. This encodes CASSASTDRGSPLHF.

The chain's CDR3 is CASSQEFRHEQFF. The DNA for the CDR3 is TGTGCCAGCAGCCAAGAATTCAGGCATGAGCAGTTCTTC. This chain links TRBV3-1 (or the pseudogene TRBV3-2) with TRBJ2-1, with D uncertain. V was shortened by 0 bases and J by 8 bases, with 8 bases between the two germline ends. The CDR3 length is 13 residues. Germline V CDR1 and CDR2: LGHDT, YNNKEL (reference sequence).

This clone has just a few counts. V and J are TRBV10-3 and TRBJ1-5; 8 bases are a match to TRBD1. The CDR3 is 14 amino acids. CDR1 and CDR2 (germline): ENHRY, SYGVKD. Germline trimming cut 6 bases from V and 4 bases from J; bases unmatched to any gene: 5. In DNA, the CDR3 is TGTGCCATCAGGGCGACAGGGGATAATCAGCCCCAGCATTTT. It is translated as CAIRATGDNQPQHF.

V gene TRBV6-2 or TRBV6-3 combines with J gene TRBJ1-5; TRBD1 matches at 7 bases. The CDR3 totals 16 residues. Unmatched junction bases numbered 14, after V lost 6 bases and J lost 6 bases. Germline V gives CDR1 MNHEY, CDR2 SVGEGT. CDR3 DNA: TGTGCCAGCAGCCTACCTGGGACAGTAGTCGGTCAGCCCCAGCATTTT. It codes for CASSLPGTVVGQPQHF.

This clone was found a few times. This sequence joins TRBV2 and TRBJ2-7; the D gene is possibly TRBD2 (6 bases). The CDR3 has 13 residues. Germline V CDR1 and CDR2: SNHLY, FYNNEI. V lost 5 bases and J lost 5, with 13 bases in between. The CDR3, as DNA: TGTGCCAGCAGTATGTTCGGGAGTCACGAGCAGTACTTC. Protein: CASSMFGSHEQYF.

The genes are TRBV5-1 and TRBJ1-1, with 8 nucleotides matching TRBD1. The CDR3 is 15 residues long. From germline, CDR1 is SGHRS and CDR2 YFSETQ. J was trimmed by 1 base and V by 0 bases; bases with no gene match: 2. CDR3 protein: CASSLATGGNTEAFF. DNA for the CDR3: TGCGCCAGCAGCTTGGCAACAGGGGGGAACACTGAAGCTTTCTTT.

V is TRBV5-4 and J is TRBJ2-1; 9 positions agree with TRBD2. Germline CDR1 SGHNT, CDR2 YYREEE (reference sequence). V shed 3 bases and J 9 bases; nucleotides not matched to a gene: 10. CDR3 size: 15 residues. CDR3 sequence (DNA): TGTGCCAGCAGCTCGAGAGTAGCGGGAGCCGGTGAGCAGTTCTTC. Translation: CASSSRVAGAGEQFF.

This chain joins TRBV19 and TRBJ1-2; 9 bases map to TRBD1. The CDR3 runs to 15 residues. The germline gives CDR1 LNHDA, CDR2 SQIVND (reference sequence). With 6 bases clipped from V and 6 bases from J, the junction kept 11 bases outside the gene matches. CDR3 residues: CASSPNSGTGHGYTF. The DNA for the CDR3 is TGTGCCAGTAGCCCAAACTCCGGGACAGGGCATGGCTACACCTTC. The complete variable domain, with remaining parts taken from reference TRBV19 and TRBJ1-2, reads DGGITQSPKYLFRKEGQNVTLSCEQNLNHDAMYWYRQDPGQGLRLIYYSQIVNDFQKGDIAEGYSVSREKKESFPLTVTSAQKNPTAFYLCASSPNSGTGHGYTFGSGTRLTVV.

The rearrangement joins TRBV5-5 to TRBJ1-3; no definite D call. The ends were cut back, 2 bases at V and 3 bases at J, with 15 bases in the middle. Per the germline V gene, CDR1 is SGHKS and CDR2 is YYEKEE (reference sequence). The CDR3 has 16 amino acids. CDR3 sequence: CASSFFQADLGNTIYF. CDR3 DNA: TGTGCCAGCAGCTTTTTTCAGGCAGACCTTGGAAACACCATATATTTT.

The chain combines TRBV4-2 with TRBJ1-6; D gene uncertain. Deletions cut 3 bases from V and 0 bases from J, with 12 bases between. The CDR3 contains 17 residues. Germline CDR1 LGHNA, CDR2 YNFKEQ. The CDR3 sequence: CASSQAQTSSYNSPLHF. Written as DNA, the CDR3 is TGTGCCAGCAGCCAGGCACAGACCAGCTCCTATAATTCACCCCTCCACTTT.

The chain couples TRBV15 to TRBJ2-7; TRBD1 agrees at 8 bases. The CDR3 length is 15 residues. CDR1 is LNHNV, CDR2 YYDKDF, per germline (reference sequence). The trim removed 6 bases at V and 4 bases at J, leaving 11 bases unmatched. The CDR3 bases are TGTGCCACCAGTTTCGGGACAGGCGGCTTTTACGAGCAGTACTTC. It encodes CATSFGTGGFYEQYF.

This rearrangement joins TRBV7-3 to TRBJ2-2; 12 bases fit TRBD1. Germline V CDR1 and CDR2: SGHTA, FQGTGA. The CDR3 consists of 15 residues. V was pared by 5 bases and J by 6 bases, with 4 bases of the junction left unmatched. The CDR3 reads CASSGGQGASGELFF. The CDR3, as DNA: TGTGCCAGCAGCGGGGGACAGGGGGCATCCGGGGAGCTGTTTTTT.

The CDR3 protein is CASSPSRASDTQYF. Written as DNA, the CDR3 is TGTGCCAGCTCACCTTCCCGAGCATCAGATACGCAGTATTTT. The V call is TRBV18, the J call TRBJ2-3; D is undetermined. V dropped 3 bases and J dropped 4 bases, with 11 bases sitting between them. The germline gives CDR1 KGHSH, CDR2 LQKENI. This CDR3 contains 14 residues.

This clone was picked up a small number of times. The sample contains more than one DNA sequence encoding this CDR3. CDR3 region: CASSVGQGSYNEQFF. CDR3 sequence (DNA): TGTGCCAGCAGCGTAGGACAGGGCTCCTACAATGAGCAGTTCTTC. This rearrangement joins TRBV9 to TRBJ2-1; 7 positions agree with TRBD1. CDR3 size: 15 residues. Germline assignment: CDR1 SGDLS and CDR2 YYNGEE. V was pared by 0 bases and J by 0 bases, with 0 bases of the junction left unmatched.